The text below deals with one TCR beta chain. A J-beta primer mix and a sample-barcoded 5' primer were used in a second PCR of about 7 to 12 cycles. TCRdb passed the 5' RACE reads through MiXCR, listing each CDR3 protein once. The repertoire holds 650,000 to 1,000,000 distinct CDR3 sequences, with under 40% as singletons. This sample was taken from a study of blood T cells in healthy people across ages. Germline assignment: CDR1 MNHEY and CDR2 SMNVEV (reference sequence). This CDR3 region has 16 residues. With V trimmed by 4 bases and J by 7 bases, 15 bases remained unmatched. Input material: blood. The chain carries TRBV27 and TRBJ2-5, with 7 bases identical to TRBD1. This sequence was found in a man between 18 and 35 years old in good health. The CDR3 is CASSYRVDRESGTQYF. The DNA of the CDR3 is TGTGCCAGCAGTTATCGAGTCGACAGGGAGTCCGGGACCCAGTACTTC.